This TCR beta chain was captured by sequencing in a study of HIV-infected patients and healthy controls. Overall study context: A modest, significant CD4 rise occurred in most of the 16 patients after three months of therapy.

Trimming cost V 4 bases and J 6 bases, with 10 bases left between them. Germline V lookup: CDR1 LGHDT, CDR2 YNNKEL (reference sequence). The CDR3 contains 13 residues. Approximately 510 ng RNA was reverse transcribed with alpha and beta constant-region primers. Alpha and beta chain libraries were made separately by chain-specific third strand synthesis with multiplexing indices. TCRdb called the 5' RACE reads again in MiXCR, with one record for every CDR3 protein. The sample has some 20,000 distinct CDR3 sequences, 8.5% seen once; the top ten hold 21%. Antiretroviral therapy had run roughly three months, about 14 weeks, before follow-up blood collection. Whole blood was used without fractionation, so all unsorted peripheral T cells were included.

This specimen was blood, taken during antiretroviral therapy. The rearrangement joins TRBV3-1 to TRBJ2-1, with D unclear. This TCR derives from an adult with HIV infection. CDR3 region: CASSLRLVNEQFF. Here the CDR3 DNA reads TGTGCCAGCAGCCTTAGACTCGTCAATGAGCAGTTCTTC.